This TCR beta chain was sequenced for a study of T cells in Graves' hyperthyroidism and ophthalmopathy. CDR3 length equals 16 residues. CDR1 is SGHRS, CDR2 YFSETQ, per germline. Deletions cut 0 bases from V and 4 bases from J, with 13 bases between. It was RNA transcripts that yielded the amplified TCR beta CDR3 regions. The HTBI primer set served for first-round RT-PCR of the TCR CDR3. MiXCR was run by TCRdb on the multiplex PCR reads, yielding one entry per CDR3 protein. This table has roughly 380,000 distinct CDR3 sequences, about 14% appearing once. This clonotype occurred many times. The rearrangement uses TRBV5-1 and TRBJ2-2; D assignment may be TRBD1 or TRBD2 (5 bases each). Sequences were obtained from blood. This TCR came from a woman in her sixties or seventies with Graves' hyperthyroidism. The CDR3 DNA reads TGCGCCAGCAGCTTGGTGGGGACGCAGATCACCGGGGAGCTGTTTTTT. Its translation is CASSLVGTQITGELFF.